Below, 19 T cell receptor beta chains from the same sample are listed, as sequenced in a study of blood T cell repertoires in COVID-19. Assay: immunoSEQ multiplex PCR; the TCRdb copy retains only in-frame clones and omits some. This sample has 130,000 or so clones, with around nine tenths found just once. Sequencing was performed on peripheral blood. The receptors were sampled from a man between 60 and 70 years old with active or convalescent COVID-19.

J is TRBJ2-5 and V is TRBV9; D is uncertain. In germline, CDR1 is SGDLS, CDR2 YYNGEE. The CDR3 has 14 residues. The V and J ends lost 0 bases and 1 base respectively, with 7 bases between them. The CDR3 region has the DNA TGTGCCAGCAGCGTAGGAGGAACCCAAGAGACCCAGTACTTC. Residues: CASSVGGTQETQYF. The full variable domain, with the rest looked up from reference TRBV9 and TRBJ2-5, is DSGVTQTPKHLITATGQRVTLRCSPRSGDLSVYWYQQSLDQGLQFLIQYYNGEERAKGNILERFSAQQFPDLHSELNLSSLELGDSALYFCASSVGGTQETQYFGPGTRLLVL.

The sample holds a few counts of this clone. The genes are TRBV29-1 and TRBJ2-7; unclear D gene. Trimming removed 1 base at V and 5 bases at J, with 6 bases between. Germline CDR1 and CDR2: SQVTM and ANQGSEA. The CDR3 spans 11 residues. The CDR3 reads CSVEAPDEQYF. The CDR3, as DNA: TGCAGCGTTGAAGCTCCGGACGAGCAGTACTTC.

This chain connects TRBV4-1 to TRBJ2-5; a weak D match, TRBD1 (5 bases). In germline, CDR1 is MGHRA, CDR2 YSYEKL. The V end was cut by 0 bases, the J end by 2 bases, with 13 bases between. The CDR3 sequence is 16 residues long. CDR3 nucleotides: TGCGCCAGCAGCCAAGATTTCCAGGGATGGCAAGAGACCCAGTACTTC. This codes for CASSQDFQGWQETQYF.

The chain is built from TRBV7-9 and TRBJ2-7; TRBD1 might be the D (7 bases). Germline CDR1 reads SEHNR; CDR2 reads FQNEAQ (reference sequence). With 0 bases removed from V and 5 bases from J, the gap between germline ends came to 14 bases. The CDR3 totals 15 residues. CDR3 residues: CASSLAGGAGNEQYF. For the CDR3, the DNA is TGTGCCAGCAGCTTAGCAGGGGGCGCGGGAAACGAGCAGTACTTC.

This rearrangement joins TRBV9 to TRBJ1-1, with D possibly being TRBD1 (6 bases). This CDR3 comprises 14 residues. The V gene lost 4 bases and the J gene lost 1 base, with 11 bases spanning the gap. Germline CDR1 SGDLS, CDR2 YYNGEE. For the CDR3, the DNA is TGTGCCAGCAGCTTACAGGGCGGGAACACTGAAGCTTTCTTT. Translated, it gives CASSLQGGNTEAFF. The whole variable domain, filled in from reference TRBV9 and TRBJ1-1, reads DSGVTQTPKHLITATGQRVTLRCSPRSGDLSVYWYQQSLDQGLQFLIQYYNGEERAKGNILERFSAQQFPDLHSELNLSSLELGDSALYFCASSLQGGNTEAFFGQGTRLTVV.

The chain is built from TRBV30 and TRBJ1-3; D is unresolved. Germline assignment: CDR1 GTSNPN and CDR2 SVGIG (reference sequence). The CDR3 extends over 13 amino acids. The germline V and J ends were trimmed by 7 bases and 4 bases, with 14 bases remaining between them. The CDR3 DNA sequence: TGTGCCTTTCAGCGGAATACAGGAAACACCATATATTTT. This gives the protein CAFQRNTGNTIYF.

This clone has only a few counts. The rearrangement links TRBV3-1 (or the pseudogene TRBV3-2) to TRBJ2-5; D is possibly TRBD1 (5 bases). The CDR3 covers 16 residues. Germline CDR1 reads LGHDT; CDR2 reads YNNKEL (reference sequence). The V end lost 4 bases, the J end lost 9 bases, and 24 bases lay between the germline ends. CDR3: CASSLSDTVPLFAQYF. The CDR3 nucleotides read TGTGCCAGCAGCCTTTCGGACACCGTTCCCTTGTTTGCCCAGTACTTC.

The CDR3 spells CASSGLAGPQYF. CDR3 DNA: TGTGCCAGCTCGGGACTAGCGGGACCCCAGTACTTC. The chain joins TRBV6-5 to TRBJ2-5; 13 bases are shared with TRBD2. The germline gives CDR1 MNHEY, CDR2 SVGAGI. The CDR3 has 12 residues. The J segment lost 9 bases and the V segment lost 8 bases, leaving 3 bases of the junction unmatched.

The V gene is TRBV19, the J gene TRBJ1-1, with D unresolved. Germline V gives CDR1 LNHDA, CDR2 SQIVND (reference sequence). The CDR3 loop spans 15 amino acids. The V end lost 2 bases, the J end lost 2 bases, and 12 bases lay between the germline ends. CDR3 in amino acids: CASSIYISANTEAFF. The CDR3 nucleotides are TGTGCCAGTAGTATATACATCTCCGCCAACACTGAAGCTTTCTTT.

CDR3 coding DNA: TGTGCCAGCAGTTTAAAAGCCGACAGCTCCTACGAGCAGTACTTC. It is translated as CASSLKADSSYEQYF. The genes are TRBV27 and TRBJ2-7, with a possible D match to TRBD1 (5 bases). V was pared by 2 bases and J by 0 bases, with 11 bases between. CDR1 is MNHEY and CDR2 is SMNVEV in the germline V gene (reference sequence). CDR3 length: 15 amino acids.

This chain uses TRBV2 with TRBJ2-7; a weak D match, TRBD1 (6 bases). CDR3 length: 13 residues. Germline V lookup: CDR1 SNHLY, CDR2 FYNNEI. Between the trimmed V and J ends, which lost 5 bases and 2 bases, there was a span of 10 bases. CDR3 sequence: CASSRDTPYEQYF. The CDR3 region has the DNA TGTGCCAGCAGTAGGGACACTCCCTACGAGCAGTACTTC.

The gene calls are TRBV5-1 and TRBJ2-3, with 10 positions matching TRBD2. After removal of 4 bases from V and 4 bases from J, the junction contained 6 bases not matched to a gene. This CDR3 contains 15 residues. Per germline, CDR1 SGHRS and CDR2 YFSETQ. The CDR3: CASSRKREGADTQYF. CDR3 bases: TGCGCCAGCAGCCGCAAGCGGGAGGGTGCAGATACGCAGTATTTT.

V and J are TRBV30 and TRBJ1-2; D gene unclear. The CDR3 totals 12 residues. V gave up 0 bases and J gave up 7 bases, with 9 bases separating them. CDR1 and CDR2 (germline): GTSNPN, SVGIG (reference sequence). The chain's CDR3 is CAWSVRVGGYTF. CDR3 in DNA: TGTGCCTGGAGTGTACGGGTGGGTGGCTACACCTTC.

The V and J genes are TRBV28 and TRBJ2-3; 7 nucleotides match TRBD2. CDR3 size: 15 residues. The V gene's germline CDR1 is MDHEN and CDR2 SYDVKM. Unmatched junction bases numbered 7, after V lost 5 bases and J lost 2 bases. In DNA, the CDR3 is TGTGCCAGCAGTCCGAGGGACTACCTCACAGATACGCAGTATTTT. Translating gives CASSPRDYLTDTQYF.

The rearrangement joins TRBV7-2 to TRBJ2-2; D is perhaps TRBD2 (5 bases). The V and J ends lost 1 base and 1 base respectively, with 10 bases between them. Looked up from germline, CDR1 is SGHTA and CDR2 is FQGNSA. The CDR3 length is 16 residues. The CDR3 sequence: CASSLGYRGNTGELFF. The CDR3, as DNA: TGTGCCAGCAGCTTAGGATATCGGGGGAACACCGGGGAGCTGTTTTTT.

For this clone: Other DNA sequences in the sample encode the same CDR3. This chain joins TRBV28 and TRBJ2-7, with D maybe TRBD1 (5 bases). Germline CDR1 reads MDHEN; CDR2 reads SYDVKM. The CDR3 extends over 14 amino acids. V was pared by 3 bases and J by 1 base, with 10 bases between. As DNA, the CDR3 is TGTGCCAGCAGTTTGGGCCAGGGTTCCTACGAGCAGTACTTC. Translated, it gives CASSLGQGSYEQYF.

This clone was seen only a few times. This chain uses TRBV5-6 with TRBJ2-1; D is possibly TRBD1 (6 bases). The CDR3 runs to 15 residues. Trimming took 3 bases from V and 8 from J, leaving 18 bases between them. The germline CDR1 and CDR2 sequences are SGHDT and YYEEEE. The CDR3 region has the DNA TGTGCCAGCAGCTCCAGGGGTCCTAGTGGGCATGAGCAGTTCTTC. Amino acid sequence: CASSSRGPSGHEQFF.

The rearrangement uses TRBV24-1 and TRBJ2-2; D is perhaps TRBD2 (6 bases). This CDR3 is 16 amino acids long. Germline values: CDR1 KGHDR, CDR2 SFDVKD. With 6 bases removed from V and 1 base from J, the gap between germline ends came to 14 bases. CDR3 nucleotide sequence: TGTGCCACCAGTAATTGGGGGGAACAGAACACCGGGGAGCTGTTTTTT. This codes for CATSNWGEQNTGELFF.

The chain uses TRBV7-3 and TRBJ2-3; D is unclear. V was cut by 1 base and J by 1 base, with 6 bases left in between. Germline CDR1 and CDR2: SGHTA and FQGTGA. The CDR3 loop spans 14 amino acids. CDR3 protein: CASSLRRGTDTQYF. CDR3 coding DNA: TGTGCCAGCAGCTTAAGACGGGGCACAGATACGCAGTATTTT.